This TCR beta chain was captured by sequencing in a study of blood T cell repertoires in COVID-19. Study information: The United States, Italy and Spain provided the acute and convalescent COVID-19 samples.

Participants' own reports of clinical history determined their cohort assignment. Each exposed participant met a COVID-19 case in the 2 weeks preceding study entry. Between the trimmed V and J ends, which lost 1 base and 4 bases, there was a span of 13 bases. CDR1 and CDR2 (germline): SEHNR, FQNEAQ (reference sequence). The CDR3 has 15 residues. Libraries were prepared by immunoSEQ multiplex PCR; TCRdb keeps only in-frame clonotypes and omits some of them. The top ten clones hold approximately 0.97% of a sample with 350,000 or so clones, about nine tenths of them seen once. V gene TRBV7-9 combines with J gene TRBJ1-2; D call uncertain. The sample was PBMCs or T cells enriched from blood (not recorded which). The TCR comes from a woman aged 25 to 39 who had been exposed to COVID-19. The CDR3 is CASSLVVLTAYGYTF. The CDR3 DNA reads as TGTGCCAGCAGCTTAGTGGTACTAACGGCCTATGGCTACACCTTC.